The 20 T cell receptor beta chains presented below share a single source sample, sequenced in a study of spatial heterogeneity in lung cancer. Study observations and caveats: The study found that expanded intratumoral alpha and beta TCR counts tracked tumor mutation counts.

The antigens for these receptors are not known. TCRdb re-derived calls from the 5' RACE reads in MiXCR, one entry per CDR3 protein. The table includes 18,000 or so distinct CDR3 sequences, around 5.5% detected once. Time point of the sample: sample taken at primary tumor resection. This specimen was lung tumor tissue, taken at surgery. The receptors here all came from a female donor with early-stage non-small cell lung cancer.

There are many counts of this clonotype. The library was prepared for alpha chains; this beta chain is a stray read, so its frequency means little. The chain links TRBV20-1 to TRBJ1-2; 9 bases align to TRBD1. V was clipped by 7 bases and J by 5 bases; unmatched bases: 5. Germline assignment: CDR1 DFQATT and CDR2 SNEGSKA (reference sequence). The CDR3 extends over 12 amino acids. CDR3 nucleotides: TGCAGTGGGACAGGGGATAGGTATGGCTACACCTTC. Encoded protein: CSGTGDRYGYTF.

This clonotype showed up many times. A library made for alpha chains picked up this beta chain off target, so its size means little. The chain couples TRBV5-4 to TRBJ2-3; 10 positions match TRBD2. The CDR3 consists of 16 residues. With 4 bases clipped from V and 4 bases from J, the junction kept 9 bases outside the gene matches. CDR1 and CDR2 from the germline V gene are SGHNT and YYREEE (reference sequence). The CDR3 nucleotides read TGTGCCAGCAGCCCCCGTACTAGCGGGACGGCAGATACGCAGTATTTT. Translation gives CASSPRTSGTADTQYF.

Points on this clonotype: This beta chain is a stray read from a library made for alpha chains; its abundance is not meaningful. V is TRBV11-2 and J is TRBJ2-1; D perhaps matches TRBD1 (5 bases). The CDR3 runs 15 residues. Trimming took off 0 bases at V and 6 bases at J, with 12 bases between the two ends. CDR1 and CDR2 from the germline V gene are SGHAT and FQNNGV. CDR3 region: CASSLDRGTGNEQFF. The CDR3 nucleotides read TGTGCCAGCAGCTTAGATAGGGGAACAGGCAATGAGCAGTTCTTC.

This clonotype was picked up a small number of times. With the library built for alpha chains, this beta chain is off target and its frequency is not meaningful. The chain carries TRBV6-2 or TRBV6-3 and TRBJ2-1; TRBD2 matches at 9 bases. Germline values: CDR1 MNHEY, CDR2 SVGEGT. This CDR3 comprises 19 residues. V trimming: 2 bases; J trimming: 1 base; junction bases outside the gene matches: 12. This chain's CDR3 is CASSYEASGTLSSYNEQFF. CDR3 DNA: TGTGCCAGCAGTTACGAGGCTAGCGGGACCTTATCGTCCTACAATGAGCAGTTCTTC.

A remark on this clonotype: In a library made to pick up alpha chains, this beta chain is a stray read with a size that means little. This chain links TRBV6-6 with TRBJ1-4, with 8 bases aligning to TRBD1. J gave up 8 bases and V 0 bases, and 5 bases lay outside the gene matches. The CDR3 length is 15 residues. Germline CDR1 and CDR2: MNHNY and SVGAGI (reference sequence). DNA of the CDR3: TGTGCCAGCAGTTACTCCAGGGGGCGACGGGAAAAACTGTTTTTT. Its protein is CASSYSRGRREKLFF.

Points on this clonotype: Found in a library prepared for alpha chains, this beta chain is an off-target read, and its abundance has little meaning. The chain links TRBV20-1 to TRBJ2-7, with 8 bases identical to TRBD2. J gave up 2 bases and V 1 base, and 13 bases lay outside the gene matches. The CDR3 loop spans 17 amino acids. CDR1 and CDR2 from the germline V gene are DFQATT and SNEGSKA (reference sequence). CDR3 coding DNA: TGCAGTGCTAGAGGTCGTCGGAGCGGGAGAGGGACCTACGAGCAGTACTTC. It codes for CSARGRRSGRGTYEQYF.

There are many counts of this clonotype. Being off target in a library aimed at alpha chains, this beta chain has a size of little meaning. The chain employs TRBV28 and TRBJ1-1; perhaps TRBD1 as D (6 bases). V was pared by 5 bases and J by 5 bases, with 15 bases between. This CDR3 comprises 14 residues. Germline V gene data show CDR1 as MDHEN and CDR2 as SYDVKM. CDR3 residues: CASSIRGRLTEAFF. The CDR3 DNA sequence: TGTGCCAGCAGTATTCGGGGGCGGTTGACTGAAGCTTTCTTT.

This clonotype was seen a few times. Found in a library prepared for alpha chains, this beta chain is an off-target read, and its abundance has little meaning. The rearrangement joins TRBV11-1 to TRBJ1-1; TRBD1 matches 7 bases. CDR1 and CDR2 from the germline V gene are SGHAT and FQDESV (reference sequence). The CDR3 has 14 residues. The V segment lost 5 bases and the J segment 4 bases; nucleotides outside the gene matches: 7. The CDR3 loop is CASSRTGGRTEAFF. For the CDR3, the DNA is TGTGCCAGCAGCCGGACAGGAGGCCGCACTGAAGCTTTCTTT.

Turning to this clonotype: This beta chain is an off-target read within a library intended for alpha chains, so its frequency means little. This chain links TRBV2 with TRBJ2-3; D is possibly TRBD2 (6 bases). From germline, CDR1 is SNHLY and CDR2 FYNNEI. V was clipped by 6 bases and J by 0 bases, with 7 bases between them. CDR3 length equals 13 residues. This CDR3 is CASRRDSTDTQYF. CDR3 nucleotides: TGTGCCAGCAGGCGGGACAGCACAGATACGCAGTATTTT.

This clonotype was detected ten times or more. Being off target in a library aimed at alpha chains, this beta chain has a size of little meaning. V gene TRBV7-6 combines with J gene TRBJ2-7, with D hard to call. Trimming left V 2 bases short and J 3 bases short, with 2 bases between. This CDR3 comprises 11 residues. CDR1 is SGHVS, CDR2 FNYEAQ, per germline. CDR3 sequence (DNA): TGTGCCAGCAGCTTATTCTACGAGCAGTACTTC. It specifies CASSLFYEQYF.

This clonotype was picked up many times. Since the library was made to target alpha chains, this beta chain is a stray read and its abundance is not meaningful. The chain recombines TRBV5-1 with TRBJ2-1; a possible D gene is TRBD2 (6 bases). The V gene lost 7 bases and the J gene lost 2 bases, with 13 bases spanning the gap. CDR1 is SGHRS, CDR2 YFSETQ, per germline. This CDR3 has 14 residues. CDR3: CASRGGGAYNEQFF. CDR3 in DNA: TGCGCCAGCCGCGGAGGCGGGGCCTACAATGAGCAGTTCTTC.

This clonotype is judged medium-sized. The library was built for alpha chains, so this beta chain is an off-target read and its size means little. The chain recombines TRBV5-1 with TRBJ1-1; D is unresolved. The CDR3 is made up of 13 amino acids. V gave up 5 bases and J gave up 2 bases, with 10 bases separating them. Germline CDR1 is SGHRS and CDR2 is YFSETQ. The CDR3 DNA follows: TGCGCCAGCAGAATCGGAACAAACACTGAAGCTTTCTTT. This translates into CASRIGTNTEAFF. Full variable domain (missing parts from reference TRBV5-1 and TRBJ1-1): KAGVTQTPRYLIKTRGQQVTLSCSPISGHRSVSWYQQTPGQGLQFLFEYFSETQRNKGNFPGRFSGRQFSNSRSEMNVSTLELGDSALYLCASRIGTNTEAFFGQGTRLTVV.

This clonotype was observed at least ten times. The library was prepared for alpha chains; this beta chain is a stray read, so its frequency means little. The rearrangement joins TRBV28 to TRBJ2-2; D gene unclear. Trimming took off 5 bases at V and 5 bases at J, with 12 bases between the two ends. The germline V gene has CDR1 MDHEN and CDR2 SYDVKM. The CDR3 totals 14 residues. The CDR3 reads CASSPMRITGELFF. Written as DNA, the CDR3 is TGTGCCAGCAGTCCCATGAGGATTACCGGGGAGCTGTTTTTT.

This clonotype is judged medium-sized. Being off target in a library aimed at alpha chains, this beta chain has a size of little meaning. The chain recombines TRBV5-1 with TRBJ2-6, with TRBD1 matching over 8 bases. The CDR3 covers 16 residues. J was trimmed by 3 bases and V by 0 bases; bases with no gene match: 2. In germline, CDR1 is SGHRS, CDR2 YFSETQ. CDR3 nucleotides: TGCGCCAGCAGCTTGGAGACAGGGGTTGGGGCCAACGTCCTGACTTTC. It translates to CASSLETGVGANVLTF. Looking up the rest from reference TRBV5-1 and TRBJ2-6 gives the full variable domain: KAGVTQTPRYLIKTRGQQVTLSCSPISGHRSVSWYQQTPGQGLQFLFEYFSETQRNKGNFPGRFSGRQFSNSRSEMNVSTLELGDSALYLCASSLETGVGANVLTFGAGSRLTVL.

There are many counts of this clonotype. The library was built for alpha chains, so this beta chain is an off-target read and its size means little. V gene TRBV20-1 combines with J gene TRBJ2-7; 10 nucleotides line up with TRBD2. Germline trimming cut 4 bases from V and 6 bases from J; bases unmatched to any gene: 6. The CDR3 has 13 amino acids. CDR1 is DFQATT and CDR2 is SNEGSKA in the germline V gene (reference sequence). The CDR3 loop is CSAKRAGGSEQYF. The CDR3 DNA reads TGCAGTGCTAAACGAGCGGGAGGGTCCGAGCAGTACTTC.

With regard to this clonotype: For a library built for alpha chains, this beta chain is a stray read; little rests on its size. The chain links TRBV12-3 or TRBV12-4 to TRBJ2-1; no firm D call. This CDR3 is built from 15 residues. V was cut by 2 bases and J by 14 bases, with 22 bases left in between. CDR3 nucleotides: TGTGCCAGCAGTTTATGGGCCTCGCAAGGTGGTTTGGAGTTCTTC. It is translated as CASSLWASQGGLEFF.

As regards this clonotype: The library was prepared for alpha chains; this beta chain is a stray read, so its frequency means little. In DNA form, the CDR3 reads TGTACCAGCAGTACAGGGGTTTCACCCCTCCACTTT. It is translated as CTSSTGVSPLHF. The chain joins TRBV7-2 to TRBJ1-6, with 7 bases matching TRBD1. V was pared by 6 bases and J by 9 bases, with 2 bases of the junction left unmatched. CDR1 is SGHTA, CDR2 FQGNSA, per germline. The CDR3 extends over 12 amino acids.

This clonotype showed up many times. The library was built for alpha chains, so this beta chain is an off-target read and its size means little. The chain joins TRBV7-6 to TRBJ2-7; no reliable D call. Germline CDR1 and CDR2: SGHVS and FNYEAQ. V was cut by 1 base and J by 0 bases, with 10 bases left in between. The CDR3 consists of 15 residues. CDR3 loop: CASSLGSAHSYEQYF. In nucleotides, the CDR3 is TGTGCCAGCAGCTTAGGAAGTGCTCACTCCTACGAGCAGTACTTC.

This clonotype has at least ten counts. Found in a library prepared for alpha chains, this beta chain is an off-target read, and its abundance has little meaning. The rearrangement links TRBV23-1 to TRBJ1-4; D is unresolved. TRBV23-1 is recorded as an ORF, its role being uncertain. This CDR3 has 10 residues. Deletions cut 9 bases from V and 14 bases from J, with 13 bases between. Written as DNA, the CDR3 is TGCGCCAGAGGCCCAACAGTGCTGTTTTTT. It encodes CARGPTVLFF.

This clonotype was seen many times. This beta chain slipped into a library made for alpha chains as a stray read, so its size is not meaningful. The chain is built from TRBV7-6 and TRBJ1-4, with D uncertain. The length of the CDR3 is 11 residues. Trimming removed 3 bases from V and 6 bases from J, with 2 bases in between. CDR1 is SGHVS and CDR2 is FNYEAQ in the germline V gene. The CDR3 nucleotides read TGTGCCAGCAGCTTGGATGAAAAACTGTTTTTT. It codes for CASSLDEKLFF.